Shown below are 23 T cell receptor beta chains from a single sample sequenced in a study of shared clonotypes between healthy human individuals. Positive CCR7 selection of CD45RO-negative cells yielded the naive CD8 cells, and terminally differentiated effector memory CD45RA+ cells were excluded. TCRdb's table, derived via immunoSEQ multiplex PCR, lists solely in-frame clones and lacks some. Here the sample spans about 2.1 million clones, about 93% being singletons. Sequences were obtained from naive CD8+ T cells from PBMCs. The receptors here all came from a man younger than 30 in good health. Some clones in this sample may be carry-over from other donors' samples.

The chain carries TRBV7-2 and TRBJ2-5; tentative D call: TRBD2 (6 bases). Trimming removed 5 bases at V and 1 base at J, with 17 bases between. The germline gives CDR1 SGHTA, CDR2 FQGNSA. The CDR3 has 16 residues. The CDR3 spells CASSEGLLRGQETQYF. CDR3 DNA: TGTGCCAGCAGCGAAGGTCTTTTGCGGGGCCAAGAGACCCAGTACTTC.

CDR3 DNA sequence: TGTGCCAGCAGTAGCCCGGGAGGCGGGTACGAGCAGTACTTC. Its translation is CASSSPGGGYEQYF. The chain carries TRBV6-1 and TRBJ2-7; 7 bases are shared with TRBD2. Looked up from germline, CDR1 is MNHNS and CDR2 is SASEGT. V gave up 5 bases and J gave up 4 bases; unmatched junction bases: 8. This CDR3 contains 14 residues.

This chain connects TRBV29-1 to TRBJ1-2, with D hard to call. The CDR3 spans 13 residues. V gave up 4 bases and J gave up 2 bases, with 11 bases separating them. Per the germline V gene, CDR1 is SQVTM and CDR2 is ANQGSEA. CDR3 region: CSVVTTGNYGYTF. CDR3 nucleotide sequence: TGCAGCGTTGTAACAACGGGCAACTATGGCTACACCTTC.

The V call is TRBV7-9, the J call TRBJ1-1; D is uncertain. The ends were cut back, 5 bases at V and 1 base at J, with 23 bases in the middle. Germline V CDR1 and CDR2: SEHNR, FQNEAQ (reference sequence). The CDR3 spans 18 residues. CDR3 protein: CASSHTKVLPAGNTEAFF. The CDR3 DNA follows: TGTGCCAGCAGCCATACGAAAGTCTTACCGGCAGGGAACACTGAAGCTTTCTTT.

This clone has a handful of counts. The chain is built from TRBV6-1 and TRBJ2-7, with a possible D match to TRBD2 (6 bases). Deletions cut 2 bases from V and 1 base from J, with 12 bases between. Germline lookup yields CDR1 MNHNS and CDR2 SASEGT. The CDR3 has 15 residues. CDR3 DNA: TGTGCCAGCAGTGAATGGGACGGGGGTTCCTACGAGCAGTACTTC. It encodes CASSEWDGGSYEQYF.

This clone was seen just once. This sequence joins TRBV11-1 and TRBJ1-2; D call uncertain. Between the trimmed V and J ends, which lost 0 bases and 6 bases, there was a span of 14 bases. CDR3 length: 15 amino acids. The germline gives CDR1 SGHAT, CDR2 FQDESV (reference sequence). CDR3 sequence: CASSLAGSPLDGYTF. The DNA for the CDR3 is TGTGCCAGCAGCTTAGCGGGTTCTCCGTTGGATGGCTACACCTTC. The complete variable domain, with remaining parts taken from reference TRBV11-1 and TRBJ1-2, reads EAEVAQSPRYKITEKSQAVAFWCDPISGHATLYWYRQILGQGPELLVQFQDESVVDDSQLPKDRFSAERLKGVDSTLKIQPAELGDSAMYLCASSLAGSPLDGYTFGSGTRLTVV.

With regard to this clone: The sample holds other DNA sequences that translate to the same CDR3. The rearrangement uses TRBV27 and TRBJ2-7; D uncertain. CDR3 length: 14 amino acids. V shed 3 bases and J shed 2 bases, with 11 bases lying between them. Germline loops: CDR1 MNHEY, CDR2 SMNVEV (reference sequence). CDR3 loop: CASSLGRVAYEQYF. The DNA of the CDR3 is TGTGCCAGCAGTTTGGGAAGGGTGGCCTACGAGCAGTACTTC.

This chain's CDR3 is CASSVKILGTMNTEAFF. DNA for the CDR3: TGTGCCAGCAGTGTAAAAATCCTGGGAACTATGAACACTGAAGCTTTCTTT. The V call is TRBV6-1, the J call TRBJ1-1, with D hard to call. This CDR3 has 17 residues. Trimming took 4 bases from V and 0 from J, leaving 18 bases between them. In germline, CDR1 is MNHNS, CDR2 SASEGT.

This chain connects TRBV7-9 to TRBJ2-5; D not certain. The length of the CDR3 is 12 residues. V was cut by 8 bases and J by 5 bases, with 12 bases left in between. The germline V gene has CDR1 SEHNR and CDR2 FQNEAQ (reference sequence). The CDR3 bases are TGTGCCAGCTTTTCGTCACTTGAGACCCAGTACTTC. It codes for CASFSSLETQYF.

The V gene is TRBV6-6, the J gene TRBJ2-7, with D uncertain. V lost 8 bases and J 0 bases, leaving 14 bases between the germline ends. Germline V gives CDR1 MNHNY, CDR2 SVGAGI (reference sequence). This CDR3 is 14 amino acids long. The CDR3 region has the DNA TGTGCCAGCGTACAAGGCCCGAGCTCCTACGAGCAGTACTTC. Amino acid sequence: CASVQGPSSYEQYF.

The chain is built from TRBV6-5 and TRBJ2-7; 9 bases are a match to TRBD1. The CDR3 length is 16 residues. Germline values: CDR1 MNHEY, CDR2 SVGAGI. Trimming removed 0 bases from V and 5 bases from J; junction bases left unmatched: 8. The CDR3 region is CASSYSLGQGYDEQYF. DNA for the CDR3: TGTGCCAGCAGTTACTCTTTGGGACAGGGCTACGACGAGCAGTACTTC.

The chain uses TRBV27 and TRBJ2-1; tentative D call: TRBD1 (6 bases). This CDR3 spans 18 amino acids. Germline CDR1 reads MNHEY; CDR2 reads SMNVEV (reference sequence). Trimming removed 5 bases from V and 5 bases from J, with 25 bases in between. The CDR3 here is CASSPLNTGIGGNNEQFF. In nucleotides, the CDR3 is TGTGCCAGCAGTCCCCTGAACACAGGGATTGGGGGCAACAATGAGCAGTTCTTC.

The chain recombines TRBV6-9 with TRBJ2-7, with a possible D match to TRBD1 (5 bases). CDR1 and CDR2 (germline): MNHGY, SVAAGI. The CDR3 spans 15 residues. Trimming removed 6 bases from V and 2 bases from J, with 17 bases in between. CDR3 region: CASSPRQGAPYEQYF. The CDR3 DNA reads as TGTGCCAGCAGCCCACGTCAGGGCGCTCCCTACGAGCAGTACTTC.

This clone was found once. The V gene is TRBV19, the J gene TRBJ2-7; 8 nucleotides match TRBD1. The CDR3 is made up of 15 amino acids. V dropped 5 bases and J dropped 1; count of bases not matched to a gene: 7. Germline-derived CDR1 and CDR2 are LNHDA and SQIVND (reference sequence). CDR3 coding DNA: TGTGCCAGTAGTGTCGACAGGGGCCCTTCCTACGAGCAGTACTTC. This gives the protein CASSVDRGPSYEQYF.

This chain links TRBV4-1 with TRBJ2-7; 7 positions agree with TRBD2. This CDR3 spans 16 amino acids. V was pared by 3 bases and J by 4 bases, with 12 bases of the junction left unmatched. CDR1 is MGHRA and CDR2 is YSYEKL in the germline V gene. This chain's CDR3 is CASSQQGGGSGYEQYF. For the CDR3, the DNA is TGCGCCAGCAGCCAGCAAGGCGGCGGGAGCGGTTACGAGCAGTACTTC.

The chain joins TRBV11-2 to TRBJ2-7, with 9 positions matching TRBD1. Germline CDR1 reads SGHAT; CDR2 reads FQNNGV. The length of the CDR3 is 17 residues. Trimming took 5 bases from V and 4 from J; bases not matched to a gene: 15. The CDR3 bases are TGTGCCAGCAGCGGGTACGGGACAGGGCGATCTCGATACGAGCAGTACTTC. Protein: CASSGYGTGRSRYEQYF.

The chain has TRBV7-6 and TRBJ1-1, with 9 bases fitting TRBD1. The germline V gene has CDR1 SGHVS and CDR2 FNYEAQ. V dropped 5 bases and J dropped 4; count of bases not matched to a gene: 17. The CDR3 consists of 18 residues. The CDR3 DNA sequence: TGTGCCAGCAGCGGCCCTTTAGAGACAGGGGGTTCAGGCACTGAAGCTTTCTTT. Translated: CASSGPLETGGSGTEAFF.

V is TRBV9 and J is TRBJ1-3, with TRBD1 as a possible D gene (5 bases). CDR1 is SGDLS, CDR2 YYNGEE, per germline. The ends were cut back, 3 bases at V and 0 bases at J, with 7 bases in the middle. The CDR3 spans 14 residues. Here the CDR3 reads CASSGQGSGNTIYF. DNA of the CDR3: TGTGCCAGCAGCGGGCAGGGCTCTGGAAACACCATATATTTT.

The CDR3 loop reads CASTPPRVPNSNQPQHF. CDR3 sequence (DNA): TGTGCCAGTACCCCTCCAAGGGTCCCCAATAGCAATCAGCCCCAGCATTTT. V usage is TRBV19 and J usage is TRBJ1-5; D unresolved. Per the germline V gene, CDR1 is LNHDA and CDR2 is SQIVND (reference sequence). The CDR3 covers 17 residues. Trimming pared 7 bases from V and 0 bases from J, leaving 19 bases between.

This clone has just a few counts. The rearrangement links TRBV4-1 to TRBJ2-7, with D possibly matching TRBD2 (6 bases). The germline V gene encodes CDR1 MGHRA and CDR2 YSYEKL. The CDR3 is 15 amino acids. V lost 2 bases to trimming and J lost 2 bases, with 13 bases between them. CDR3 sequence: CASSQTGLATYEQYF. The CDR3 region has the DNA TGCGCCAGCAGCCAAACGGGACTCGCGACCTACGAGCAGTACTTC.

This clone was picked up one time. J is TRBJ1-4 and V is TRBV27; D not resolved. CDR3 length: 18 amino acids. Trimming took off 4 bases at V and 6 bases at J, with 24 bases between the two ends. CDR1 is MNHEY and CDR2 is SMNVEV in the germline V gene (reference sequence). In DNA, the CDR3 is TGTGCCAGCAGTTCATATCCCCCCGTACTCCAGAGGGATGAAAAACTGTTTTTT. It codes for CASSSYPPVLQRDEKLFF.

The CDR3 DNA is TGCGCCAGCAGTCCGAGGGCTCCGAGCACAGATACGCAGTATTTT. Translating gives CASSPRAPSTDTQYF. The V and J genes are TRBV5-1 and TRBJ2-3; weak D call: TRBD2 (5 bases). V was shortened by 5 bases and J by 0 bases, with 13 bases between the two germline ends. Looked up from germline, CDR1 is SGHRS and CDR2 is YFSETQ. The CDR3 is made up of 15 amino acids.

CDR3 protein: CAWIRVYGYTF. The CDR3 DNA reads as TGTGCCTGGATCAGAGTCTATGGCTACACCTTC. The chain is built from TRBV30 and TRBJ1-2; no definite D call. Trimming cost V 4 bases and J 4 bases, with 7 bases left between them. The CDR3 contains 11 residues. Germline CDR1 is GTSNPN and CDR2 is SVGIG (reference sequence).